This T cell receptor (beta chain) was identified during a study of T-cell memory formation after mild COVID-19 (dated by TCRdb to 2020 to 2022). Broadly, across the study: TCR sequence clusters from the two donors were found to be largely donor specific. Longitudinal TCRalpha and TCRbeta repertoire sequencing tracked T-cell clones expanding and contracting after mild COVID-19 in a couple of donors. The cohort comprised two young, previously healthy adult volunteers, one female and one male.

Ficoll-Paque density gradient centrifugation was used to isolate PBMCs. The paper's findings and limits, for the study overall: Balanced CD4/CD8 phenotypes were observed for clones contracting from day 15 to 85, whereas a bias towards CD4+ was observed for a second wave of clones expanding from day 15 to 37. Contracting CD4+ clones appeared mostly in the CM and EM memory subsets, whereas CD8+ clones were enriched in EMRA. Only two mild cases were covered by the study, and larger cohorts that include severe cases with pre-infection samples were considered necessary. The second-wave clones that peaked on day 37 were not confirmed to be SARS-CoV-2 specific. Some responding clones were detected in pre-infection memory, which suggested that pre-existing cross-reactive memory T cells had joined the SARS-CoV-2 response.

This clonotype was seen more than once but under ten times. Its binding antigen is unknown. Within one base of it there is no much larger clone, and no base qualities were kept. Cut back by 10 bases and 7 bases, the V and J ends lie 16 bases apart. Counted from cysteine to phenylalanine, this CDR3 has 13 amino acids. The retained sequence is limited to the CDR3, 39 bases, with the frame set at the first base. The germline V gene yields SNHLY for CDR1 and FYNNEI for CDR2. For sequencing, an Illumina NovaSeq 6000 was employed. TCRalpha and TCRbeta cDNA libraries were constructed by 5'RACE with constant-segment primers, with sample barcodes and unique molecular identifiers being introduced. Trizol reagent was used to extract RNA from every sample. Library amplification was performed in two PCR steps, and a second sample barcode and Illumina TruSeq adapters were introduced in the second step. Sequencing of the libraries was done on an Illumina NovaSeq, producing 2 x 150 bp paired-end reads. The source study handled its data this way. The reads were demultiplexed and collapsed into UMI-guided consensus sequences using migec v1.2.7. With mixcr v2.1.11, UMI consensuses were aligned to TRA and TRB V and J templates and assembled into clonotypes. Expanded or contracted clonotypes were those called significant by both edgeR and NoisET, with noise models trained on biological replicates. For edgeR calls, the thresholds were a false discovery rate-adjusted p below 0.01 and a log2 fold-change of 1. As an exploratory analysis of dynamics, PCA with hierarchical clustering was applied to max-normalized trajectories of the 1000 most abundant clonotypes. Separately sequenced CD4+ and CD8+ repertoires were used to assign the CD4 or CD8 phenotype of responding clones. TCRdb reanalyzed the raw reads on its own, using fastp at Q25 for trimming and MiXCR for clone calling, and kept in-frame beta chains. All rows with the same CDR3 protein become a single entry with the most common DNA and genes. TCRdb's processing, not the authors', yielded these V and J calls. The sample table holds more than 250,000 distinct CDR3 sequences, of which under 20% were seen once. The ten largest make up over 20% of the sample.

The sequenced sample consisted of PBMCs or a T cell subset sorted from them (not recorded which). The chain is assembled from TRBV2 and TRBJ1-4; the D gene remains uncertain. The TCR sequence derives from a man aged 18-30 years who had mild COVID-19 (a few samples of this study predate the infection). The sample titles of this study are shuffled in the database, so cell type and time point are left out; the donor was told from shared clones. For the CDR3, the sequence is CAKQQGRGEKLFF. The sequence in DNA is TGTGCCAAGCAGCAAGGGAGAGGTGAAAAACTGTTTTTT.